The clone carrying this TCR beta chain appeared a single time. The sample belongs to a study of blood T cell repertoires in COVID-19. For the study at large: The study drew acute and convalescent COVID-19 samples from the United States, Italy and Spain.

V dropped 5 bases and J dropped 1; count of bases not matched to a gene: 0. The germline V gene encodes CDR1 KGHSY and CDR2 FQNENV. CDR3 length equals 13 residues. Sequenced by immunoSEQ multiplex PCR; TCRdb stores in-frame clones only, minus some. The sample yields around 310,000 clones, about 91% seen once. Researchers sorted participants into cohorts using their self-reported clinical history. Resolution of symptoms, clearance, or two negative PCRs was present in recovered Cohort 3 donors. The receptor's source is a woman aged 40 to 50 who had recovered from COVID-19. Sequenced sample: PBMCs or T cells enriched from blood (not recorded which). The V gene is TRBV16, the J gene TRBJ1-1; 8 bases are a match to TRBD1. CDR3 protein: CASSDRGNTEAFF. DNA of the CDR3: TGTGCCAGCAGCGACAGGGGGAACACTGAAGCTTTCTTT.